These 30 T cell receptor beta chains originate from one sample sequenced in a study of memory CD4+ T cells and cytomegalovirus serostatus. Single viable CD3+CD4+CD8-CD45RO+ cells were sorted as the memory CD4+ T cells. Some clones are missing from TCRdb's copy, which holds only in-frame ones; the method was immunoSEQ multiplex PCR. The sample holds around 50,000 clones, about 81% seen once. The sequenced material came from memory CD4+ T cells from blood. These receptors were obtained from an adult in good health and CMV-seronegative.

V gene TRBV7-2 combines with J gene TRBJ1-5; D gene ambiguous. CDR1 is SGHTA and CDR2 is FQGNSA in the germline V gene. Trimming shortened V by 2 bases and J by 0 bases, and 14 bases separated the two germline ends. This CDR3 comprises 17 residues. CDR3 amino acids: CASSLYPTADSNQPQHF. The CDR3 nucleotides are TGTGCCAGCAGCTTATACCCGACGGCCGATAGCAATCAGCCCCAGCATTTT.

This chain uses TRBV2 with TRBJ1-6; 8 bases fit TRBD1. The CDR3 runs to 15 residues. The junction had 7 bases not matched to a gene; V was cut back by 5 bases and J by 7 bases. CDR1 and CDR2 from the germline V gene are SNHLY and FYNNEI. The CDR3 spells CASSPRTGPNSPLHF. The CDR3 region has the DNA TGTGCCAGCAGTCCTCGGACAGGGCCCAATTCACCCCTCCACTTT. Based on the CDR3 plus reference TRBV2 and TRBJ1-6, the full variable domain is EPEVTQTPSHQVTQMGQEVILRCVPISNHLYFYWYRQILGQKVEFLVSFYNNEISEKSEIFDDQFSVERPDGSNFTLKIRSTKLEDSAMYFCASSPRTGPNSPLHFGNGTRLTVT.

V usage is TRBV2 and J usage is TRBJ1-3, with D unclear. The CDR3 contains 14 residues. Germline V gives CDR1 SNHLY, CDR2 FYNNEI. Trimming removed 8 bases at V and 0 bases at J, with 11 bases between. The CDR3 DNA is TGTGCCAGCGAGATTGGGAGCTCTGGAAACACCATATATTTT. Amino acids: CASEIGSSGNTIYF.

Only a few counts were recorded for this clone. The rearrangement uses TRBV2 and TRBJ2-6, with a possible D match to TRBD2 (6 bases). The length of the CDR3 is 16 residues. Between the trimmed V and J ends, which lost 7 bases and 4 bases, there was a span of 17 bases. Germline CDR1 SNHLY, CDR2 FYNNEI. The DNA for the CDR3 is TGTGCCAGCAATCGGGACTCCTCCGGAGGGGCCAACGTCCTGACTTTC. This codes for CASNRDSSGGANVLTF.

This chain links TRBV28 with TRBJ1-5, with 9 bases that match TRBD1. This CDR3 spans 14 amino acids. Looked up from germline, CDR1 is MDHEN and CDR2 is SYDVKM. V gave up 5 bases and J gave up 6 bases; unmatched junction bases: 5. CDR3: CASSQTGGSQPQHF. The DNA for the CDR3 is TGTGCCAGCAGTCAGACAGGGGGAAGTCAGCCCCAGCATTTT.

The chain is built from TRBV28 and TRBJ2-2, with unresolved D. Trimming removed 3 bases from V and 5 bases from J, with 7 bases in between. Germline V gives CDR1 MDHEN, CDR2 SYDVKM. CDR3 length: 13 residues. The CDR3 DNA reads TGTGCCAGCAGTTTTTTCTTAACCGGGGAGCTGTTTTTT. Translated, it gives CASSFFLTGELFF.

The rearrangement links TRBV5-1 to TRBJ2-1; TRBD2 matches at 9 bases. This CDR3 is built from 15 residues. The junction had 4 bases not matched to a gene; V was cut back by 0 bases and J by 6 bases. The germline V gene encodes CDR1 SGHRS and CDR2 YFSETQ. Written as DNA, the CDR3 is TGCGCCAGCAGCTTGGGTAGCGGGAGCGGCAATGAGCAGTTCTTC. Its protein product is CASSLGSGSGNEQFF.

This sequence joins TRBV7-9 and TRBJ1-1; no definite D call. CDR3 length equals 14 residues. V dropped 5 bases and J dropped 5 bases, with 15 bases sitting between them. Germline CDR1 is SEHNR and CDR2 is FQNEAQ (reference sequence). CDR3 region: CASSPNGLRTEAFF. The CDR3 nucleotides are TGTGCCAGCAGCCCCAACGGGTTGCGGACTGAAGCTTTCTTT.

The chain has TRBV7-9 and TRBJ2-7; 7 bases align to TRBD1. This CDR3 has 15 residues. CDR1 and CDR2 (germline): SEHNR, FQNEAQ (reference sequence). V lost 1 base and J lost 2; bases outside the gene matches: 5. The CDR3 protein is CASSLVGDRAYEQYF. CDR3 in DNA: TGTGCCAGCAGCTTAGTTGGGGACAGAGCCTACGAGCAGTACTTC.

The chain employs TRBV10-3 and TRBJ2-5; tentatively, D is TRBD2 (6 bases). In germline, CDR1 is ENHRY, CDR2 SYGVKD. V was trimmed by 8 bases and J by 5 bases, leaving 15 bases between them. The CDR3 contains 13 residues. CDR3 sequence reads: CAIGRRAGETQYF. The DNA of the CDR3 is TGTGCCATCGGTCGGAGGGCCGGGGAGACCCAGTACTTC.

This clone was recorded once. This rearrangement joins TRBV14 to TRBJ2-1; D is ambiguous. V was cut by 6 bases and J by 5 bases, with 23 bases left in between. Per germline, CDR1 SGHDN and CDR2 FVKESK. The length of the CDR3 is 17 residues. In nucleotides, the CDR3 is TGTGCCAGCAGTACTCTACAGATGTCTTCACGCAACAATGAGCAGTTCTTC. Residues: CASSTLQMSSRNNEQFF. Together with reference TRBV14 and TRBJ2-1, the CDR3 gives the full variable domain: EAGVTQFPSHSVIEKGQTVTLRCDPISGHDNLYWYRRVMGKEIKFLLHFVKESKQDESGMPNNRFLAERTGGTYSTLKVQPAELEDSGVYFCASSTLQMSSRNNEQFFGPGTRLTVL.

The chain has TRBV11-2 and TRBJ2-7; 7 nucleotides agree with TRBD1. J was trimmed by 0 bases and V by 4 bases; bases with no gene match: 3. The germline V gene encodes CDR1 SGHAT and CDR2 FQNNGV. This CDR3 spans 14 amino acids. Here the CDR3 DNA reads TGTGCCAGCAGCTACAGGGGTAGCTCCTACGAGCAGTACTTC. This sequence encodes CASSYRGSSYEQYF.

The sample holds a few counts of this clone. V and J are TRBV5-6 and TRBJ2-3; the match to TRBD2 covers 8 bases. V dropped 3 bases and J dropped 2; count of bases not matched to a gene: 8. This CDR3 comprises 16 residues. CDR1 and CDR2 (germline): SGHDT, YYEEEE. The chain's CDR3 is CASSSYRTSNTDTQYF. The CDR3 nucleotides are TGTGCCAGCAGCTCTTATCGGACTAGCAACACAGATACGCAGTATTTT.

This chain joins TRBV10-2 and TRBJ2-6; unclear D gene. Germline CDR1 WSHSY, CDR2 SAAADI. The CDR3 has 15 residues. With 8 bases removed from V and 1 base from J, the gap between germline ends came to 12 bases. The CDR3 region has the DNA TGCGCCAGCCTAACAGCTATTTCTGGGGCCAACGTCCTGACTTTC. Translating it yields CASLTAISGANVLTF.

The chain recombines TRBV7-9 with TRBJ2-7; D is unclear. This CDR3 has 12 amino acids. Germline V gene lookup returns CDR1 SEHNR and CDR2 FQNEAQ (reference sequence). The chain's CDR3 is CAFAQLTYEQYF. The CDR3 nucleotides are TGTGCGTTCGCCCAGCTCACCTACGAGCAGTACTTC. The full variable domain, rest sourced from reference TRBV7-9 and TRBJ2-7, is DTGVSQNPRHKITKRGQNVTFRCDPISEHNRLYWYRQTLGQGPEFLTYFQNEAQLEKSRLLSDRFSAERPKGSFSTLEIQRTEQGDSAMYLCAFAQLTYEQYFGPGTRLTVT.

The count of this clone is one. The V gene is TRBV11-3, the J gene TRBJ2-3; 16 bases agree with TRBD2. This CDR3 spans 18 amino acids. The V and J ends lost 3 bases and 2 bases, in that order; junction bases with no gene match: 5. The germline gives CDR1 SGHNT, CDR2 YENEEA. CDR3 sequence: CASSLGLAGGSATDTQYF. In DNA, the CDR3 is TGTGCCAGCAGCTTGGGACTAGCGGGGGGGAGTGCCACAGATACGCAGTATTTT.

The chain joins TRBV30 to TRBJ1-4, with TRBD1 as a possible D gene (6 bases). This CDR3 has 15 residues. The V gene lost 0 bases and the J gene lost 6 bases, with 14 bases spanning the gap. The germline gives CDR1 GTSNPN, CDR2 SVGIG (reference sequence). This CDR3 is CAWSVIQTGDEKLFF. CDR3 bases: TGTGCCTGGAGTGTAATCCAGACAGGAGATGAAAAACTGTTTTTT.

V gene TRBV18 combines with J gene TRBJ2-7; 7 positions match TRBD1. CDR3 length equals 14 residues. Germline assignment: CDR1 KGHSH and CDR2 LQKENI. V was clipped by 6 bases and J by 3 bases; unmatched bases: 8. CDR3 nucleotides: TGTGCCAGCTCCCCATCGACAGGGAACTACGAGCAGTACTTC. Its translation is CASSPSTGNYEQYF.

This chain connects TRBV27 to TRBJ1-2, with no clear D. The V gene's germline CDR1 is MNHEY and CDR2 SMNVEV (reference sequence). CDR3 length: 15 amino acids. V gave up 2 bases and J gave up 0 bases, with 10 bases separating them. CDR3 in amino acids: CASSLNGRANYGYTF. CDR3 DNA sequence: TGTGCCAGCAGTTTAAACGGCAGAGCTAACTATGGCTACACCTTC.

The chain employs TRBV28 and TRBJ1-2; TRBD1 matches 8 bases. V lost 5 bases, J lost 0 bases, and 5 bases stayed unmatched. This CDR3 is 15 amino acids long. Germline lookup yields CDR1 MDHEN and CDR2 SYDVKM. The CDR3: CASSIDRGTNYGYTF. CDR3 nucleotides: TGTGCCAGCAGTATCGACAGGGGAACTAACTATGGCTACACCTTC.

The CDR3 coding sequence is TGTGCCAGCAGTAGAACCAGCGGGGTGAACACCGGGGAGCTGTTTTTT. It translates to CASSRTSGVNTGELFF. V usage is TRBV7-2 and J usage is TRBJ2-2, with TRBD2 matching 7 bases. CDR1 and CDR2 from the germline V gene are SGHTA and FQGNSA. This CDR3 has 16 amino acids. J gave up 1 base and V 6 bases, and 8 bases lay outside the gene matches.

The V gene is TRBV21-1, the J gene TRBJ1-5. TRBV21-1 has pseudogene status. This CDR3 has 13 residues. The chain's CDR3 is CASSKVGDQPQHF. CDR3 nucleotides: TGTGCCAGCAGCAAAGTCGGCGATCAGCCCCAGCATTTT.

The chain has TRBV7-9 and TRBJ1-1; D is unresolved. The germline gives CDR1 SEHNR, CDR2 FQNEAQ (reference sequence). The V end lost 4 bases, the J end lost 0 bases, and 6 bases lay between the germline ends. There are 13 residues in the CDR3. CDR3 amino acids: CASSSELNTEAFF. The CDR3 nucleotides read TGTGCCAGCAGCTCCGAACTGAACACTGAAGCTTTCTTT.

The gene calls are TRBV18 and TRBJ1-1; 7 nucleotides line up with TRBD1. Germline CDR1 reads KGHSH; CDR2 reads LQKENI. The CDR3 has 16 residues. Trimming cost V 3 bases and J 3 bases; bases outside gene matches: 10. CDR3 sequence (DNA): TGTGCCAGCTCACCGCGACAGGGAGGTGGGTACACTGAAGCTTTCTTT. The encoded protein is CASSPRQGGGYTEAFF.

This clone appeared once. V usage is TRBV29-1 and J usage is TRBJ2-2; TRBD1 is a possible D gene (6 bases). Germline values: CDR1 SQVTM, CDR2 ANQGSEA. Trimming removed 6 bases from V and 4 bases from J, with 12 bases in between. This CDR3 is 13 amino acids long. CDR3 in amino acids: CSVRTDITGELFF. CDR3 sequence (DNA): TGCAGCGTACGGACAGATATCACCGGGGAGCTGTTTTTT.

This clone was recorded once. The V and J genes are TRBV18 and TRBJ2-1; D ambiguous. The V gene's germline CDR1 is KGHSH and CDR2 LQKENI. V gave up 3 bases and J gave up 0 bases, with 18 bases separating them. The CDR3 has 18 amino acids. This CDR3 reads CASSPNRAPASSYNEQFF. The CDR3 DNA sequence: TGTGCCAGCTCACCTAATAGGGCCCCGGCTAGCTCCTACAATGAGCAGTTCTTC.

This chain connects TRBV5-1 to TRBJ2-3; D gene ambiguous. The CDR3 extends over 15 amino acids. V lost 0 bases, J lost 0 bases, and 8 bases lay in between. Per the germline V gene, CDR1 is SGHRS and CDR2 is YFSETQ. CDR3 in amino acids: CASSLAVLSTDTQYF. The CDR3 nucleotides read TGCGCCAGCAGCTTGGCAGTTTTAAGCACAGATACGCAGTATTTT.

This chain uses TRBV10-3 with TRBJ1-2; tentatively, D is TRBD1 (6 bases). V lost 3 bases and J 7 bases, leaving 15 bases between the germline ends. Germline V CDR1 and CDR2: ENHRY, SYGVKD. This CDR3 is 14 amino acids long. The CDR3 protein is CAISDPTATGGYTF. The CDR3 DNA reads TGTGCCATCAGTGACCCTACAGCGACAGGTGGCTACACCTTC.

The gene calls are TRBV6-1 and TRBJ2-7; the match to TRBD1 covers 10 bases. Looked up from germline, CDR1 is MNHNS and CDR2 is SASEGT. The V gene end was trimmed by 6 bases and the J gene end by 2 bases; junction bases not matched to a gene: 7. This CDR3 region has 15 residues. Here the CDR3 DNA reads TGTGCCAGCAGAAGCGCCGGGACAGGGGCCTACGAGCAGTACTTC. Protein sequence: CASRSAGTGAYEQYF.

The chain recombines TRBV29-1 with TRBJ2-2; a possible D gene is TRBD1 (6 bases). Looked up from germline, CDR1 is SQVTM and CDR2 is ANQGSEA. The CDR3 has 12 residues. Trimming removed 3 bases at V and 8 bases at J, with 10 bases between. The CDR3 region has the DNA TGCAGCGTTGAGCAGGGGAGAGGGGAGCTGTTTTTT. Amino acids: CSVEQGRGELFF.